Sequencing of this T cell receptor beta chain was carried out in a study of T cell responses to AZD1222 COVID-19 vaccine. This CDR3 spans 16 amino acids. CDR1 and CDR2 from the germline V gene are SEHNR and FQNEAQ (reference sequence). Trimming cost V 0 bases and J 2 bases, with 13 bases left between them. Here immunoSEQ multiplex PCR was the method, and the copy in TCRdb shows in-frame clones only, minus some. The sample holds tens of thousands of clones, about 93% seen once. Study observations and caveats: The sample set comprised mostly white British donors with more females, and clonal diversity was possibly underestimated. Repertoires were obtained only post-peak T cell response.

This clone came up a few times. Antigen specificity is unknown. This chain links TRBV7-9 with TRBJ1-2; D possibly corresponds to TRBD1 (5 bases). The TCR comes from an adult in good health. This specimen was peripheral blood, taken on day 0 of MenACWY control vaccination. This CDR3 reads CASSLAGQGRNYGYTF. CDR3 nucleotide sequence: TGTGCCAGCAGCTTAGCGGGTCAGGGTCGGAACTATGGCTACACCTTC.